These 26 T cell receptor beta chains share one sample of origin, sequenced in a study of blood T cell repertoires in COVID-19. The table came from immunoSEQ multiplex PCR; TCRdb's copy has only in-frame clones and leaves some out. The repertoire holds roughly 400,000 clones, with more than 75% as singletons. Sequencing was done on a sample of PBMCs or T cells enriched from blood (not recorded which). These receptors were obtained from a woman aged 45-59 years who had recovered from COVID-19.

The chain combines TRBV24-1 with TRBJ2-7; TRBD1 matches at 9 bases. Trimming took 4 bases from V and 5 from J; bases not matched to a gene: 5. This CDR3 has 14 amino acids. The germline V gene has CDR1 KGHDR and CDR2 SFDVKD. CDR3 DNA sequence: TGTGCCACCAGTGACGGGACAGGGAGCCACGAGCAGTACTTC. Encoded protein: CATSDGTGSHEQYF.

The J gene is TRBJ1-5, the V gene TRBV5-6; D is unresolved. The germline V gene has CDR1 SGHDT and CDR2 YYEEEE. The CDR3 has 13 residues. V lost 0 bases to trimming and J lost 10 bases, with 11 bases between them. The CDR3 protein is CASSLVGDIPQHF. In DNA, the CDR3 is TGTGCCAGCAGCTTGGTTGGCGACATCCCCCAGCATTTT.

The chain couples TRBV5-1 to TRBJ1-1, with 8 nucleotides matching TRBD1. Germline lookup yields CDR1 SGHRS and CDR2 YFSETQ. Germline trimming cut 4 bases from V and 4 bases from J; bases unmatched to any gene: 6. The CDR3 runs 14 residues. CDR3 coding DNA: TGCGCCAGCAGCGCCTCTACAGGGGGCACTGAAGCTTTCTTT. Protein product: CASSASTGGTEAFF.

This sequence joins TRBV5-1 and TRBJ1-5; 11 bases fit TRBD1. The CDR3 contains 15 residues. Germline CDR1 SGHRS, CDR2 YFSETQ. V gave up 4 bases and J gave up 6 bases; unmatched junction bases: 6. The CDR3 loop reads CASSRTGGAIQPQHF. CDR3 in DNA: TGCGCCAGCAGCCGGACAGGGGGCGCGATTCAGCCCCAGCATTTT. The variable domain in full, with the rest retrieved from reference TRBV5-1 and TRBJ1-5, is KAGVTQTPRYLIKTRGQQVTLSCSPISGHRSVSWYQQTPGQGLQFLFEYFSETQRNKGNFPGRFSGRQFSNSRSEMNVSTLELGDSALYLCASSRTGGAIQPQHFGDGTRLSIL.

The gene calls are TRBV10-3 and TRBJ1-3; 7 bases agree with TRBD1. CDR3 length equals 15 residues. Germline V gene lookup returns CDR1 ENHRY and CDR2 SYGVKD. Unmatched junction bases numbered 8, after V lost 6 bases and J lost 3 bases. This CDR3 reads CAIRGETGVGNTIYF. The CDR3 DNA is TGTGCCATCAGGGGGGAAACAGGGGTTGGAAACACCATATATTTT.

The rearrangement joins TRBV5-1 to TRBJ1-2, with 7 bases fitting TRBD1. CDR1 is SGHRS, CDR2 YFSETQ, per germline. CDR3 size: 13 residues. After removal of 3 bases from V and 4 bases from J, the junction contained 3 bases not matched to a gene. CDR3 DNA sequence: TGCGCCAGCAGCTCGGGACAGACCTATGGCTACACCTTC. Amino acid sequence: CASSSGQTYGYTF. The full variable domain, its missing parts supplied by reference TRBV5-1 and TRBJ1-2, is KAGVTQTPRYLIKTRGQQVTLSCSPISGHRSVSWYQQTPGQGLQFLFEYFSETQRNKGNFPGRFSGRQFSNSRSEMNVSTLELGDSALYLCASSSGQTYGYTFGSGTRLTVV.

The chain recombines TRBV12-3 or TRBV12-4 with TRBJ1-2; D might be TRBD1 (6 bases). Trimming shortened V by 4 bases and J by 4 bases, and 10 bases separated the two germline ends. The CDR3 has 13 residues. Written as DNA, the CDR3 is TGTGCCAGCAGTTACCTCAGGGGCTATGGCTACACCTTC. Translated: CASSYLRGYGYTF.

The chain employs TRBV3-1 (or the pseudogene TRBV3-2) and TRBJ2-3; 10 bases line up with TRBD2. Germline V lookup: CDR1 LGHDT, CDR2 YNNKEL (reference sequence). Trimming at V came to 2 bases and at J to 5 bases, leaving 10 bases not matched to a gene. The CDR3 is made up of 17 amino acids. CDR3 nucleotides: TGTGCCAGCAGCCAACAAATAAGCGGGGGGGCTCGAGATACGCAGTATTTT. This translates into CASSQQISGGARDTQYF.

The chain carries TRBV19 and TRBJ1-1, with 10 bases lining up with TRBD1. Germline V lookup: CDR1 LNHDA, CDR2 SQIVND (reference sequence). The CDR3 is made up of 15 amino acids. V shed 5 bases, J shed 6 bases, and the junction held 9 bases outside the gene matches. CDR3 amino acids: CASSAAGTGVPEAFF. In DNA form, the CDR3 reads TGTGCCAGTAGTGCCGCCGGGACAGGGGTACCTGAAGCTTTCTTT.

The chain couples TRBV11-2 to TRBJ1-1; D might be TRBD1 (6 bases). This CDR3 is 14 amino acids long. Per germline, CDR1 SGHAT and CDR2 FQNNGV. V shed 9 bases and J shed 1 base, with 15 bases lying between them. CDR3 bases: TGTGCCAGTACCTTTGACAGGCCGAACACTGAAGCTTTCTTT. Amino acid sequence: CASTFDRPNTEAFF.

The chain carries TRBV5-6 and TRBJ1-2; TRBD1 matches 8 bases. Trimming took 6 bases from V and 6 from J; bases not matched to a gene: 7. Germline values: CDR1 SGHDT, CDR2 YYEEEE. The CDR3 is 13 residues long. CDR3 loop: CASTPDRAHGYTF. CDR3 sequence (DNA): TGTGCCAGCACCCCGGACAGGGCGCATGGCTACACCTTC.

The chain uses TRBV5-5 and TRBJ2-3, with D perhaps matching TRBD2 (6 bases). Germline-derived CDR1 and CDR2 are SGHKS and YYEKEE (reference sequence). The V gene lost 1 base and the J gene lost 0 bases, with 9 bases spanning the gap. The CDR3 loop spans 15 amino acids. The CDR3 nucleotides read TGTGCCAGCAGCTTGAACCTAGCGAGCACAGATACGCAGTATTTT. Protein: CASSLNLASTDTQYF. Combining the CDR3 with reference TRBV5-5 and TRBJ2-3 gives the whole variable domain DAGVTQSPTHLIKTRGQQVTLRCSPISGHKSVSWYQQVLGQGPQFIFQYYEKEERGRGNFPDRFSARQFPNYSSELNVNALLLGDSALYLCASSLNLASTDTQYFGPGTRLTVL.

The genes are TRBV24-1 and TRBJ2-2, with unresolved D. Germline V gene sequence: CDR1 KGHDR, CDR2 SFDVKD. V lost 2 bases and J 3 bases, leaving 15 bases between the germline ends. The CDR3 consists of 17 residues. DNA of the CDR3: TGTGCCACCAGTGATTCTACTCCGGTTCGGGACACCGGGGAGCTGTTTTTT. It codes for CATSDSTPVRDTGELFF.

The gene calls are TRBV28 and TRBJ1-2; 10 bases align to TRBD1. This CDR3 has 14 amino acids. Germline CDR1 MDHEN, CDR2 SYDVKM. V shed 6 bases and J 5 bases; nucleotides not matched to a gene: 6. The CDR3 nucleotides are TGTGCCAGCAGGGGGACAGGGGACGGGTATGGCTACACCTTC. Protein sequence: CASRGTGDGYGYTF.

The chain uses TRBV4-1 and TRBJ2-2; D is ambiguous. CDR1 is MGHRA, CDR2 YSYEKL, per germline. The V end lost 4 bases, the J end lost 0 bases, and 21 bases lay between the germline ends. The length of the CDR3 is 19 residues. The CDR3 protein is CASSLNPIETRANTGELFF. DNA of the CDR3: TGCGCCAGCAGCCTAAACCCAATCGAGACACGCGCGAACACCGGGGAGCTGTTTTTT.

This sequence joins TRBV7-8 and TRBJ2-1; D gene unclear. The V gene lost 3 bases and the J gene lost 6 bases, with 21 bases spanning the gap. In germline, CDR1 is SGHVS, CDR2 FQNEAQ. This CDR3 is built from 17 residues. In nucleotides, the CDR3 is TGTGCCAGCAGCTTCCTGTTGAGACTTAAAGCTGTCAATGAGCAGTTCTTC. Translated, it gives CASSFLLRLKAVNEQFF.

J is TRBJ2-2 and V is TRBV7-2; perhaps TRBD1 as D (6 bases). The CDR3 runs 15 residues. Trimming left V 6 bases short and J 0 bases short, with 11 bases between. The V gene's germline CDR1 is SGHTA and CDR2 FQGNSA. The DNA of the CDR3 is TGTGCCAGCAGACCGCGGACAGCGAACACCGGGGAGCTGTTTTTT. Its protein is CASRPRTANTGELFF.

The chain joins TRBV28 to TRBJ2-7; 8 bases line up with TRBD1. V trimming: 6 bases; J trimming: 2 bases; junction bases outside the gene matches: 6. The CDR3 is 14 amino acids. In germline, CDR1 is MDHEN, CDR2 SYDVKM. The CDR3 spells CASREDRVAYEQYF. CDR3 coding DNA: TGTGCCAGCAGGGAGGACAGGGTCGCCTACGAGCAGTACTTC.

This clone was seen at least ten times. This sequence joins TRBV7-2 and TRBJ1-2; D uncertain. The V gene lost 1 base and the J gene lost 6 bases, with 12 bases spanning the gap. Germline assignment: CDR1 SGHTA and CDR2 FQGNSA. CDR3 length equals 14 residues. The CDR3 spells CASSLEWSGHGYTF. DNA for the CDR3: TGTGCCAGCAGCTTAGAGTGGTCAGGTCATGGCTACACCTTC.

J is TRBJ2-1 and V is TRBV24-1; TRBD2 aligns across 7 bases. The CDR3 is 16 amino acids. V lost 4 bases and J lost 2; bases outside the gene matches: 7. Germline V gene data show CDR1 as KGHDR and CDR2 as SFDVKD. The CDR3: CATSDPVAGAYNEQFF. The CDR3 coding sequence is TGTGCCACCAGTGACCCCGTCGCGGGGGCCTACAATGAGCAGTTCTTC.

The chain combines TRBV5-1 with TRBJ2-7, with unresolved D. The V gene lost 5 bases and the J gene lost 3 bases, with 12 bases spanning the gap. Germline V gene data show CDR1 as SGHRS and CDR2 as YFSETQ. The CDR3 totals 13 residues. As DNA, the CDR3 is TGCGCCAGCAGGCGAGGCGCAGACTACGAGCAGTACTTC. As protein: CASRRGADYEQYF.

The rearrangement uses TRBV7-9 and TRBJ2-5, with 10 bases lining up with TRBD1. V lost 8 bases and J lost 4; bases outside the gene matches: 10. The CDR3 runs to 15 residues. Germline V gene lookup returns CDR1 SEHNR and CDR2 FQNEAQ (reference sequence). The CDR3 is CASGAGTGVGETQYF. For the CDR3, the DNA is TGTGCCAGCGGAGCTGGGACAGGGGTGGGAGAGACCCAGTACTTC. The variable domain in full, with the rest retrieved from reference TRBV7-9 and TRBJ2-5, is DTGVSQNPRHKITKRGQNVTFRCDPISEHNRLYWYRQTLGQGPEFLTYFQNEAQLEKSRLLSDRFSAERPKGSFSTLEIQRTEQGDSAMYLCASGAGTGVGETQYFGPGTRLLVL.

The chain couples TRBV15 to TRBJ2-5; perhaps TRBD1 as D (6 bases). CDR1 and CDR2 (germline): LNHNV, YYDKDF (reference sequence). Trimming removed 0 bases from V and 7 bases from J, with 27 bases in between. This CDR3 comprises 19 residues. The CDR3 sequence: CATSRDSGGARPDRRTQYF. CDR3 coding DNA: TGTGCCACCAGCAGAGATAGTGGGGGCGCAAGGCCAGATCGGAGGACCCAGTACTTC. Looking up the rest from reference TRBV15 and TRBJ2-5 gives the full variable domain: DAMVIQNPRYQVTQFGKPVTLSCSQTLNHNVMYWYQQKSSQAPKLLFHYYDKDFNNEADTPDNFQSRRPNTSFCFLDIRSPGLGDTAMYLCATSRDSGGARPDRRTQYFGPGTRLLVL.

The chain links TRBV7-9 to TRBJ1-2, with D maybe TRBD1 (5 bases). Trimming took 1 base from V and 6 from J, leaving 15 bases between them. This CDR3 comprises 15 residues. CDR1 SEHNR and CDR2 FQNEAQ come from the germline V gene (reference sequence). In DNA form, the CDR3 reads TGTGCCAGCAGCTTAGTCGACGGTCTAGGGGATGGCTACACCTTC. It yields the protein CASSLVDGLGDGYTF.

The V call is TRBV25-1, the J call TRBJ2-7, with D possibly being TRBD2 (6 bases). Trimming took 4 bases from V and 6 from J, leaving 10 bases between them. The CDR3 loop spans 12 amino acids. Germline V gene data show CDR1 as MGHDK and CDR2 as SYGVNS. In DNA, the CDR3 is TGTGCCAGCAGTGCGCAGGGACTCGAGCAGTACTTC. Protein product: CASSAQGLEQYF.

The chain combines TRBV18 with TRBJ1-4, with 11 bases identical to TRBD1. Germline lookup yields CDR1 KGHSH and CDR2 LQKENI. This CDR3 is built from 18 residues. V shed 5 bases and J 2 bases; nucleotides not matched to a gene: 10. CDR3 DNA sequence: TGTGCCAGCTCATTAAACGGACAGGGGGCTTCTACTAATGAAAAACTGTTTTTT. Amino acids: CASSLNGQGASTNEKLFF.